These 18 T cell receptor beta chains came from one sample sequenced in a study of identical twins. From the 5' RACE reads, TCRdb called clonotypes with MiXCR, one entry per CDR3 protein. Here the sample spans 500,000 to 650,000 distinct CDR3 sequences, 7.1% being singletons. These sequences were also reported in another study, on yellow fever vaccine responses in identical twins.

The sample taken for sequencing was PBMCs. These receptor sequences come from a woman aged 18-30 years in good health.

The gene calls are TRBV5-1 and TRBJ2-1, with a tentative D call TRBD2 (6 bases). Germline CDR1 and CDR2: SGHRS and YFSETQ. The germline V and J ends were trimmed by 0 bases and 3 bases, with 13 bases remaining between them. This CDR3 contains 16 residues. CDR3 residues: CASSLAGGKIYNEQFF. CDR3 nucleotide sequence: TGCGCCAGCAGCTTGGCCGGGGGAAAGATCTACAATGAGCAGTTCTTC.

A few counts support this clonotype. J is TRBJ1-5 and V is TRBV21-1; the listed D gene, TRBD1, was not tested against the DNA. TRBV21-1 has pseudogene status. The CDR3 contains 13 residues. The CDR3 loop is CASVPPTRRPQHF. The CDR3 coding sequence is TGTGCCAGCGTCCCCCCCACCAGGCGACCCCAGCATTTT.

The genes are TRBV28 and TRBJ2-5; D may be TRBD2 (5 bases). Trimming shortened V by 1 base and J by 7 bases, and 16 bases separated the two germline ends. The CDR3 spans 15 residues. Per germline, CDR1 MDHEN and CDR2 SYDVKM. DNA of the CDR3: TGTGCCAGCAGTTTATTCCAAGGCCCGGGGTGGACCCAGTACTTC. It translates to CASSLFQGPGWTQYF.

This clonotype was seen at least ten times. The chain links TRBV5-5 to TRBJ2-1; tentatively, D is TRBD2 (5 bases). The length of the CDR3 is 16 residues. Trimming removed 1 base at V and 0 bases at J, with 11 bases between. Germline V lookup: CDR1 SGHKS, CDR2 YYEKEE (reference sequence). As DNA, the CDR3 is TGTGCCAGCAGCTTGAGTCAAACTAGCTCCTACAATGAGCAGTTCTTC. Translated, it gives CASSLSQTSSYNEQFF.

There are many counts of this clonotype. The CDR3 spells CASSFGGALREQFF. Written as DNA, the CDR3 is TGTGCCAGCAGTTTTGGGGGGGCCCTCAGAGAGCAGTTCTTC. This chain connects TRBV12-3 or TRBV12-4 to TRBJ2-1; D possibly corresponds to TRBD2 (7 bases). The length of the CDR3 is 14 residues. V gave up 3 bases and J gave up 10 bases, with 16 bases separating them.

The chain couples TRBV7-9 to TRBJ1-1; D is unresolved. Germline V gene data show CDR1 as SEHNR and CDR2 as FQNEAQ (reference sequence). V gave up 4 bases and J gave up 4 bases, with 16 bases separating them. The CDR3 is 15 amino acids. The CDR3 region has the DNA TGTGCCAGCAGCTCCACCCCCCACAGCACCACTGAAGCTTTCTTT. Translated, it gives CASSSTPHSTTEAFF.

This clonotype was seen ten or more times. V is TRBV12-3 or TRBV12-4 and J is TRBJ2-1; no definite D call. The CDR3 has 13 amino acids. Between the trimmed V and J ends, which lost 6 bases and 1 base, there was a span of 7 bases. CDR3 residues: CASSETSYNEQFF. CDR3 DNA: TGTGCCAGCAGCGAGACATCCTACAATGAGCAGTTCTTC.

This clonotype was counted at least ten times. V gene TRBV29-1 combines with J gene TRBJ2-5, with 10 bases identical to TRBD1. The germline V gene has CDR1 SQVTM and CDR2 ANQGSEA. V lost 8 bases, J lost 5 bases, and 8 bases stayed unmatched. The CDR3 has 13 amino acids. CDR3 protein: CSFGQGVFETQYF. The CDR3 DNA is TGCAGCTTTGGACAGGGGGTATTTGAGACCCAGTACTTC.

This clonotype has at least ten counts. CDR3 sequence reads: CASSPRSYNEQFF. CDR3 nucleotides: TGTGCCAGCAGCCCCCGCTCCTACAATGAGCAGTTCTTC. The chain recombines TRBV11-2 with TRBJ2-1; D is unresolved. V was shortened by 5 bases and J by 0 bases, with 5 bases between the two germline ends. CDR3 length: 13 amino acids. The germline V gene encodes CDR1 SGHAT and CDR2 FQNNGV.

This sequence joins TRBV12-3 or TRBV12-4 and TRBJ1-5; 7 bases match TRBD1. J was trimmed by 7 bases and V by 5 bases; bases with no gene match: 5. The CDR3 runs to 13 residues. The CDR3, as DNA: TGTGCCAGCAGTGGGACAGATGCACAGCCCCAGCATTTT. Translated: CASSGTDAQPQHF.

This clonotype was picked up a small number of times. The V call is TRBV7-9, the J call TRBJ2-2; tentatively, D is TRBD2 (6 bases). Looked up from germline, CDR1 is SEHNR and CDR2 is FQNEAQ (reference sequence). The germline V and J ends were trimmed by 3 bases and 4 bases, with 18 bases remaining between them. This CDR3 region has 17 residues. The CDR3 here is CASSFLAGAGGTGELFF. DNA of the CDR3: TGTGCCAGCAGCTTTTTGGCTGGGGCCGGGGGCACCGGGGAGCTGTTTTTT. The complete variable domain, with remaining parts taken from reference TRBV7-9 and TRBJ2-2, reads DTGVSQNPRHKITKRGQNVTFRCDPISEHNRLYWYRQTLGQGPEFLTYFQNEAQLEKSRLLSDRFSAERPKGSFSTLEIQRTEQGDSAMYLCASSFLAGAGGTGELFFGEGSRLTVL.

This clonotype was observed many times. The CDR3 DNA reads TGCGCCAGCAGCTTTGGCGGGGGCGGTCGCTCCTACAATGAGCAGTTCTTC. Translation: CASSFGGGGRSYNEQFF. V gene TRBV5-1 combines with J gene TRBJ2-1; a weak D match, TRBD2 (7 bases). The V gene lost 2 bases and the J gene lost 0 bases, with 15 bases spanning the gap. This CDR3 spans 17 amino acids. Germline V CDR1 and CDR2: SGHRS, YFSETQ. Using reference TRBV5-1 and TRBJ2-1 for the parts outside the CDR3, the full variable domain is KAGVTQTPRYLIKTRGQQVTLSCSPISGHRSVSWYQQTPGQGLQFLFEYFSETQRNKGNFPGRFSGRQFSNSRSEMNVSTLELGDSALYLCASSFGGGGRSYNEQFFGPGTRLTVL.

The chain uses TRBV6-1 and TRBJ2-1, with TRBD1 matching over 7 bases. Trimming at V came to 6 bases and at J to 4 bases, leaving 9 bases not matched to a gene. The V gene's germline CDR1 is MNHNS and CDR2 SASEGT. This CDR3 region has 15 residues. The CDR3 loop reads CASSQTDRYYNEQFF. CDR3 bases: TGTGCCAGCAGCCAAACGGACAGGTATTACAATGAGCAGTTCTTC.

This clonotype appeared many times. The CDR3 here is CASSIPWVSNTEAFF. The CDR3 DNA is TGTGCCAGCAGTATCCCTTGGGTATCTAACACTGAAGCTTTCTTT. The chain links TRBV28 to TRBJ1-1, with unresolved D. V shed 5 bases and J shed 2 bases, with 15 bases lying between them. The CDR3 loop spans 15 amino acids. CDR1 MDHEN and CDR2 SYDVKM come from the germline V gene. The full variable domain, with the rest looked up from reference TRBV28 and TRBJ1-1, is DVKVTQSSRYLVKRTGEKVFLECVQDMDHENMFWYRQDPGLGLRLIYFSYDVKMKEKGDIPEGYSVSREKKERFSLILESASTNQTSMYLCASSIPWVSNTEAFFGQGTRLTVV.

At least ten counts were recorded for this clonotype. The CDR3, as DNA: TGCGCCAGCAGCCCGCCACTTGACAAGCAGTTCTTC. Translated: CASSPPLDKQFF. V usage is TRBV4-1 and J usage is TRBJ2-1; no clear D. The V gene's germline CDR1 is MGHRA and CDR2 YSYEKL. With 4 bases removed from V and 11 bases from J, the gap between germline ends came to 12 bases. This CDR3 has 12 residues.

The chain employs TRBV4-2 and TRBJ2-2, with 12 bases identical to TRBD2. In germline, CDR1 is LGHNA, CDR2 YNFKEQ. The CDR3 consists of 16 residues. V was pared by 3 bases and J by 5 bases, with 4 bases of the junction left unmatched. CDR3 sequence (DNA): TGTGCCAGCAGCCATCTAGCGGGAGGGGAGACCGGGGAGCTGTTTTTT. As protein: CASSHLAGGETGELFF.

This clonotype was counted only a few times. The chain recombines TRBV12-3 or TRBV12-4 with TRBJ2-5, with 10 bases fitting TRBD2. Trimming at V came to 2 bases and at J to 1 base, leaving 7 bases not matched to a gene. The CDR3 length is 17 residues. CDR3 nucleotides: TGTGCCAGCAGTTTAAGGACTAGCGGAGCATTCCAAGAGACCCAGTACTTC. This translates into CASSLRTSGAFQETQYF.

The chain uses TRBV20-1 and TRBJ2-1, with 9 bases lining up with TRBD2. J lost 9 bases, V lost 3 bases, and 9 bases had no gene match. Germline assignment: CDR1 DFQATT and CDR2 SNEGSKA (reference sequence). CDR3 length equals 14 residues. The CDR3: CSASAGGPVREQFF. The CDR3 coding sequence is TGCAGTGCTAGTGCGGGAGGGCCCGTACGTGAGCAGTTCTTC.